Below, 25 T cell receptor beta chains from the same sample are listed, as sequenced in a study of early T cells in non-severe SARS-CoV-2 infection. TCRdb analysed the 5' RACE reads with MiXCR anew, one entry per CDR3 protein. Among tens of thousands of distinct CDR3 sequences, roughly 4.2% were seen once, and the ten largest hold about 6%. The sample consisted of whole blood. Receptors were obtained from an adult who was a healthcare worker with PCR-confirmed SARS-CoV-2 infection or an uninfected control (not recorded which).

This clonotype was observed at least ten times. The CDR3 DNA reads as TGTGCCAGCAGCTTAGATCTGGCAGGGTCTGGCTACACCTTC. Amino acid sequence: CASSLDLAGSGYTF. J is TRBJ1-2 and V is TRBV7-9, with a possible D match to TRBD1 (5 bases). The V end was cut by 1 base, the J end by 7 bases, with 13 bases between. The CDR3 runs to 14 residues. CDR1 is SEHNR, CDR2 FQNEAQ, per germline (reference sequence).

The table lists this clonotype with many counts. The chain employs TRBV6-2 or TRBV6-3 and TRBJ2-5, with 10 nucleotides matching TRBD2. Germline CDR1 MNHEY, CDR2 SVGEGT. With V trimmed by 4 bases and J by 2 bases, 4 bases remained unmatched. The length of the CDR3 is 15 residues. CDR3 in DNA: TGTGCCAGCAGTTCCGGACTAGCGGTACAAGAGACCCAGTACTTC. Translating gives CASSSGLAVQETQYF.

This clonotype came up many times. The chain joins TRBV2 to TRBJ2-3; 8 bases fit TRBD2. After removal of 8 bases from V and 4 bases from J, the junction contained 5 bases not matched to a gene. CDR3 length equals 13 residues. Germline loops: CDR1 SNHLY, CDR2 FYNNEI. DNA of the CDR3: TGTGCCAGCGGAAGGACTAGCTCAGATACGCAGTATTTT. Amino acids: CASGRTSSDTQYF.

This clonotype was picked up many times. This chain connects TRBV11-2 to TRBJ2-7, with D perhaps TRBD1 or TRBD2 (5 bases each). From germline, CDR1 is SGHAT and CDR2 FQNNGV. CDR3 length: 18 amino acids. Deletions cut 4 bases from V and 0 bases from J, with 22 bases between. Here the CDR3 reads CASSSIFAGTRSSYEQYF. In nucleotides, the CDR3 is TGTGCCAGCAGCTCAATTTTCGCCGGGACCCGGAGCTCCTACGAGCAGTACTTC.

There are a few counts of this clonotype. This rearrangement joins TRBV5-1 to TRBJ2-3; no firm D call. Germline V gene lookup returns CDR1 SGHRS and CDR2 YFSETQ. There are 14 residues in the CDR3. Trimming took off 2 bases at V and 2 bases at J, with 9 bases between the two ends. The CDR3 DNA sequence: TGCGCCAGCAGCTTAGGCCAAAACACAGATACGCAGTATTTT. This codes for CASSLGQNTDTQYF.

The table lists this clonotype with many counts. The chain combines TRBV12-3 or TRBV12-4 with TRBJ2-5; 10 nucleotides agree with TRBD2. The CDR3 is 15 amino acids. J lost 2 bases, V lost 5 bases, and 5 bases had no gene match. In DNA, the CDR3 is TGTGCCAGCAGTGAAACTAGCGGGGTACAAGAGACCCAGTACTTC. Its translation: CASSETSGVQETQYF.

The sample holds many counts of this clonotype. This chain links TRBV7-2 with TRBJ2-7, with D uncertain. V was clipped by 4 bases and J by 2 bases, with 6 bases between them. The germline gives CDR1 SGHTA, CDR2 FQGNSA. CDR3 length equals 12 residues. This CDR3 reads CASSSDAYEQYF. CDR3 coding DNA: TGTGCCAGCAGCTCGGACGCCTACGAGCAGTACTTC.

This clonotype was picked up many times. The chain uses TRBV15 and TRBJ1-6; no firm D call. V dropped 5 bases and J dropped 8 bases, with 7 bases sitting between them. Germline CDR1 is LNHNV and CDR2 is YYDKDF (reference sequence). CDR3 length: 12 amino acids. CDR3 sequence: CATSGPDSPLHF. The CDR3 DNA sequence: TGTGCCACCAGCGGGCCAGATTCACCCCTCCACTTT.

The chain carries TRBV6-2 or TRBV6-3 and TRBJ2-3; D ambiguous. There are 14 residues in the CDR3. CDR1 is MNHEY, CDR2 SVGEGT, per germline. V was clipped by 2 bases and J by 4 bases, with 10 bases between them. The DNA for the CDR3 is TGTGCCAGCAGTTACCCCGAAAGGGCAGATACGCAGTATTTT. Amino acid sequence: CASSYPERADTQYF.

This clonotype was detected only a few times. The gene calls are TRBV10-3 and TRBJ1-5, with unresolved D. CDR3 length equals 18 residues. V dropped 2 bases and J dropped 0 bases, with 17 bases sitting between them. Germline-derived CDR1 and CDR2 are ENHRY and SYGVKD. In nucleotides, the CDR3 is TGTGCCATCAGTGAGAACAACAGCCCGCCGAATAGCAATCAGCCCCAGCATTTT. Translation: CAISENNSPPNSNQPQHF.

This clonotype was counted at least ten times. V gene TRBV7-6 combines with J gene TRBJ2-1, with D uncertain. Trimming removed 0 bases at V and 4 bases at J, with 13 bases between. The CDR3 consists of 16 residues. Germline values: CDR1 SGHVS, CDR2 FNYEAQ. The CDR3 nucleotides are TGTGCCAGCAGCTTAGCCGGTGGTTTGCTTTACAATGAGCAGTTCTTC. Translation gives CASSLAGGLLYNEQFF.

This clonotype was seen many times. This sequence joins TRBV7-2 and TRBJ1-5; D ambiguous. The V and J ends lost 1 base and 0 bases respectively, with 1 base between them. Germline CDR1 and CDR2: SGHTA and FQGNSA. The length of the CDR3 is 13 residues. DNA of the CDR3: TGTGCCAGCAGCTTAGATAGCAATCAGCCCCAGCATTTT. Translated, it gives CASSLDSNQPQHF.

This clonotype was detected many times. The chain recombines TRBV20-1 with TRBJ2-5; 9 nucleotides match TRBD1. In germline, CDR1 is DFQATT, CDR2 SNEGSKA (reference sequence). J was trimmed by 2 bases and V by 3 bases; bases with no gene match: 16. CDR3 size: 18 residues. The CDR3 spells CSARPLYRDRELQETQYF. Written as DNA, the CDR3 is TGCAGTGCTAGGCCTCTTTACCGGGACAGGGAATTGCAAGAGACCCAGTACTTC.

A few counts support this clonotype. The chain uses TRBV7-3 and TRBJ2-1; TRBD2 agrees at 7 bases. V trimming: 6 bases; J trimming: 1 base; junction bases outside the gene matches: 3. The length of the CDR3 is 14 residues. Germline loops: CDR1 SGHTA, CDR2 FQGTGA. In DNA, the CDR3 is TGTGCCAGCAGTTCGGGGGGATCCTACAATGAGCAGTTCTTC. Translation: CASSSGGSYNEQFF.

This clonotype has at least ten counts. The CDR3, as DNA: TGTGCCAGCAGCGTATGGGAAGGAAGAAACACTGAAGCTTTCTTT. This translates into CASSVWEGRNTEAFF. The V gene is TRBV28, the J gene TRBJ1-1, with D unclear. This CDR3 comprises 15 residues. Trimming took off 6 bases at V and 2 bases at J, with 16 bases between the two ends. CDR1 and CDR2 from the germline V gene are MDHEN and SYDVKM.

This clonotype has at least ten counts. The chain has TRBV11-3 and TRBJ2-7; D gene ambiguous. Germline-derived CDR1 and CDR2 are SGHNT and YENEEA. Trimming cost V 3 bases and J 5 bases, with 8 bases left between them. This CDR3 region has 12 residues. This CDR3 is CASSLESNEQYF. The CDR3 DNA reads TGTGCCAGCAGCTTGGAGTCGAACGAGCAGTACTTC.

This clonotype was seen at least ten times. The gene calls are TRBV7-9 and TRBJ2-4; possible D gene TRBD1, 5 bases. Germline loops: CDR1 SEHNR, CDR2 FQNEAQ (reference sequence). The CDR3 has 17 amino acids. V lost 5 bases and J lost 0, with 17 bases in between. The CDR3 sequence: CASSPPFRVVAKNIQYF. As DNA, the CDR3 is TGTGCCAGCAGCCCCCCCTTCAGGGTCGTAGCCAAAAACATTCAGTACTTC.

At least ten counts were recorded for this clonotype. The chain is built from TRBV4-1 and TRBJ1-5, with D tentatively TRBD1 (6 bases). With 1 base removed from V and 4 bases from J, the gap between germline ends came to 14 bases. The CDR3 has 16 amino acids. CDR1 and CDR2 from the germline V gene are MGHRA and YSYEKL. DNA of the CDR3: TGCGCCAGCAGCCAAGTAGGCAGGGGCCTAAATCAGCCCCAGCATTTT. Translating gives CASSQVGRGLNQPQHF.

The chain combines TRBV28 with TRBJ2-1; 10 nucleotides line up with TRBD2. J gave up 4 bases and V 3 bases, and 6 bases lay outside the gene matches. The germline V gene has CDR1 MDHEN and CDR2 SYDVKM. The CDR3 loop spans 16 amino acids. CDR3 protein: CASSLVLAGAYNEQFF. DNA of the CDR3: TGTGCCAGCAGTTTGGTCCTAGCGGGGGCATACAATGAGCAGTTCTTC. Full variable domain (remainder filled in from reference TRBV28 and TRBJ2-1): DVKVTQSSRYLVKRTGEKVFLECVQDMDHENMFWYRQDPGLGLRLIYFSYDVKMKEKGDIPEGYSVSREKKERFSLILESASTNQTSMYLCASSLVLAGAYNEQFFGPGTRLTVL.

This clonotype was counted at least ten times. This chain links TRBV18 with TRBJ1-2; D is perhaps TRBD1 (5 bases). This CDR3 has 15 amino acids. Germline loops: CDR1 KGHSH, CDR2 LQKENI. V dropped 6 bases and J dropped 7 bases, with 21 bases sitting between them. In DNA form, the CDR3 reads TGTGCCAGCTCTTCTCTAGGGGAGACCGCCGGTGGCTACACCTTC. As protein: CASSSLGETAGGYTF.

In this sample, this clonotype turned up many times. The chain has TRBV12-3 or TRBV12-4 and TRBJ2-4, with a weak D call TRBD2 (6 bases). This CDR3 region has 13 residues. V was pared by 6 bases and J by 9 bases, with 15 bases between. CDR3 amino acids: CASSKPVGGIQYF. The CDR3 DNA reads as TGTGCCAGCAGCAAGCCCGTCGGGGGCATTCAGTACTTC.

Many counts were recorded for this clonotype. The chain joins TRBV7-3 to TRBJ2-3; D possibly matches TRBD1 or TRBD2 (7 bases each). The CDR3 is 15 amino acids. Trimming took 5 bases from V and 3 from J, leaving 15 bases between them. Germline V gives CDR1 SGHTA, CDR2 FQGTGA. The CDR3 DNA is TGTGCCAGCAGCCCAGGGGGAGGGGGAACAGATACGCAGTATTTT. Protein product: CASSPGGGGTDTQYF.

V and J are TRBV19 and TRBJ1-6; D gene ambiguous. Germline values: CDR1 LNHDA, CDR2 SQIVND (reference sequence). V gave up 2 bases and J gave up 6 bases, with 5 bases separating them. The CDR3 has 13 amino acids. The CDR3: CASSIQTNSPLHF. The CDR3 region has the DNA TGTGCCAGTAGTATACAGACTAATTCACCCCTCCACTTT. The full variable domain, in which reference TRBV19 and TRBJ1-6 provide the parts outside the CDR3, is DGGITQSPKYLFRKEGQNVTLSCEQNLNHDAMYWYRQDPGQGLRLIYYSQIVNDFQKGDIAEGYSVSREKKESFPLTVTSAQKNPTAFYLCASSIQTNSPLHFGNGTRLTVT.

The J gene is TRBJ2-5, the V gene TRBV7-2, with 7 bases that match TRBD2. Germline loops: CDR1 SGHTA, CDR2 FQGNSA. The CDR3 has 14 residues. V was pared by 6 bases and J by 4 bases, with 8 bases of the junction left unmatched. The CDR3 loop reads CASRAGGSRETQYF. As DNA, the CDR3 is TGTGCCAGCAGGGCGGGCGGGAGCAGAGAGACCCAGTACTTC.

There are many counts of this clonotype. V usage is TRBV12-3 or TRBV12-4 and J usage is TRBJ1-4; D is perhaps TRBD1 (6 bases). The CDR3 loop spans 15 amino acids. The V end was cut by 7 bases, the J end by 7 bases, with 19 bases between. The CDR3 nucleotides read TGTGCCAGCATAGGAGGGGCCACCAGGGGTGAAAAACTGTTTTTT. Translated, it gives CASIGGATRGEKLFF.